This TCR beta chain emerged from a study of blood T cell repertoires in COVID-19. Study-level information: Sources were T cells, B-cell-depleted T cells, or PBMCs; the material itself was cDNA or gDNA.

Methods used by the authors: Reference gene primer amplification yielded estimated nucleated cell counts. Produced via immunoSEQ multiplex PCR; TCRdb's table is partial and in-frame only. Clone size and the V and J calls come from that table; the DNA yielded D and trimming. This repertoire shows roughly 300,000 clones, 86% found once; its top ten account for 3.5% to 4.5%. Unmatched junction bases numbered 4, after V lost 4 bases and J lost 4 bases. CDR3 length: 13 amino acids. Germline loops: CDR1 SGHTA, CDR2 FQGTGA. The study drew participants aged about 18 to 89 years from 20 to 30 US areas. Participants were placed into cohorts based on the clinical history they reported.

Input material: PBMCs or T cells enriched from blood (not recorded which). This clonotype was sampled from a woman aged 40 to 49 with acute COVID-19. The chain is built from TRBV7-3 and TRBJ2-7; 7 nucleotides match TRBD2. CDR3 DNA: TGTGCCAGCAGCTGGAATAGCGGGTACGAGCAGTACTTC. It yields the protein CASSWNSGYEQYF.